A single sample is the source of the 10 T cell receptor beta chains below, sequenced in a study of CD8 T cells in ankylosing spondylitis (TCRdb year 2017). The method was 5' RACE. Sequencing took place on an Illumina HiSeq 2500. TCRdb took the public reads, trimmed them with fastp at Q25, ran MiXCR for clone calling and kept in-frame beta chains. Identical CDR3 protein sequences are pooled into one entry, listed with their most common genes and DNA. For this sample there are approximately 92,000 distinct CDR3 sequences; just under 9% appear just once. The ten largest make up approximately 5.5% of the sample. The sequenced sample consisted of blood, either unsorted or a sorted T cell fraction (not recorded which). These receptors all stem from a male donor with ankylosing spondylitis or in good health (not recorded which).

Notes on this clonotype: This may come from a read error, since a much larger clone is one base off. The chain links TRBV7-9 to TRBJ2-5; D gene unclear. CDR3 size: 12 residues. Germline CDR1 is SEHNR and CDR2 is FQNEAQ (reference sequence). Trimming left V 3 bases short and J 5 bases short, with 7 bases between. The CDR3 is CASSLMGETQYF. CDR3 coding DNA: TGTGCCAGCAGCTTGATGGGGGAGACCCAGTACTTC.

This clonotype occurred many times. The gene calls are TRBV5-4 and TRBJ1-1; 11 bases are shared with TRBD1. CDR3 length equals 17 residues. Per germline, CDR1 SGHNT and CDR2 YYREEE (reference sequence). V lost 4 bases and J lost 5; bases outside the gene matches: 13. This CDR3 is CASSPADRGRRGTEAFF. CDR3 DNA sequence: TGTGCCAGCAGCCCCGCGGACAGGGGGCGCCGAGGTACTGAAGCTTTCTTT.

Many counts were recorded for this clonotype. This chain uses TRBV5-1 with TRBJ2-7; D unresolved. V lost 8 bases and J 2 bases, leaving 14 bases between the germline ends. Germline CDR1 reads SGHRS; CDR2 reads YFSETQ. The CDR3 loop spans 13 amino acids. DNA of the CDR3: TGCGCCAGTTCCGATTCCCCGGCCTACGAGCAGTACTTC. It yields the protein CASSDSPAYEQYF.

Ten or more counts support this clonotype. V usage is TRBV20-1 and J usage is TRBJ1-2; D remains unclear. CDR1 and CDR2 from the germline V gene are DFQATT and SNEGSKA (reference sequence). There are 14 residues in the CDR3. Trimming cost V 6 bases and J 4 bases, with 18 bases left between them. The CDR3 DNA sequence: TGCAGTGCCGAGGCCCGGCTTTCGAGCTATGGCTACACCTTC. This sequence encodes CSAEARLSSYGYTF.

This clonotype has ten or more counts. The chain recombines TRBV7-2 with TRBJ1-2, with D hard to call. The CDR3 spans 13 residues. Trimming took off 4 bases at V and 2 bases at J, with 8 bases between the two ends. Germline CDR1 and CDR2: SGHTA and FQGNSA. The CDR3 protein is CASSSYMNYGYTF. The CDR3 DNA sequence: TGTGCCAGCAGCTCTTACATGAACTATGGCTACACCTTC.

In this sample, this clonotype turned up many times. The CDR3 nucleotides are TGTGCCAGCAGTGAACACACAAACAGCAATCAGCCCCAGCATTTT. It codes for CASSEHTNSNQPQHF. V usage is TRBV2 and J usage is TRBJ1-5; D is unclear. The CDR3 covers 15 residues. Germline-derived CDR1 and CDR2 are SNHLY and FYNNEI. V was shortened by 2 bases and J by 1 base, with 9 bases between the two germline ends.

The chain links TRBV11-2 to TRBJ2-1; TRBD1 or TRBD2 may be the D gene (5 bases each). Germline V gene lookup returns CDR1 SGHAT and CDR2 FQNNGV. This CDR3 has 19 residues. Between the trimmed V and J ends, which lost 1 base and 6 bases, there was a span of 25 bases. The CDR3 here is CASSLVSGWTDRYFNEQFF. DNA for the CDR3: TGTGCCAGCAGCTTAGTATCAGGGTGGACTGATAGGTATTTCAATGAGCAGTTCTTC.

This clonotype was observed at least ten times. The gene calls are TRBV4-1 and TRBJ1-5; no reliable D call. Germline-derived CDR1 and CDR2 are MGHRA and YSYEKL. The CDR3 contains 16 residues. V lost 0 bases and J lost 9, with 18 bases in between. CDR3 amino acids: CASSQDQKGPQWPQHF. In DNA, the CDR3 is TGCGCCAGCAGCCAAGATCAAAAGGGCCCCCAATGGCCCCAGCATTTT.

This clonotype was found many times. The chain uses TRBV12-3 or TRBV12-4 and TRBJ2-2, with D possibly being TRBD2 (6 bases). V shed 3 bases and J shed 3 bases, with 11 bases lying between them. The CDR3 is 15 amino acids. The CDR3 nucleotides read TGTGCCAGCAGTTTCGGCGGGGCGGACACCGGGGAGCTGTTTTTT. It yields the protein CASSFGGADTGELFF.

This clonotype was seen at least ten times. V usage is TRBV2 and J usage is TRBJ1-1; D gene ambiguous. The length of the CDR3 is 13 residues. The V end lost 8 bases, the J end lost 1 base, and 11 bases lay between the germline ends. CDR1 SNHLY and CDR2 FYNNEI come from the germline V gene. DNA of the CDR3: TGTGCCAGCGGCCCGGGGAAGAACACTGAAGCTTTCTTT. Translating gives CASGPGKNTEAFF.